This is a list of T cell receptor beta chains from one sample in a study of control samples from healthy donors and cancer patients. This table comes from immunoSEQ multiplex PCR, and its TCRdb copy is limited to in-frame clones, with some not included. The sample lists fewer than 90,000 clones, approximately 87% seen once, with about 26% in the top ten. The sample was blood. The receptors were gathered from a man aged 45-60 years in good health. The CDR3 runs from the conserved cysteine through the conserved F or W. The D gene is left open where the match is weak. Clone size, where shown, is once, few, many, or a class for clones that have expanded.

J	D	size	V	DNA	CDR3
TRBJ1-1	NA	NA	TRBV6-2/TRBV6-3	TGTGCCAGCAGTGGGGACGGAGCCCTGAACACTGAAGCTTTCTTT	CASSGDGALNTEAFF
TRBJ2-3	TRBD1	NA	TRBV25-1	TGTGCCAGCAGGAGAGATCCTATACAGGGGGCCACGACGGATACGCAGTATTTT	CASRRDPIQGATTDTQYF
TRBJ2-7	TRBD2	NA	TRBV4-3	TGCGCCAGCAGCCAAGAGGGTGGGGCTAGCGGGTTCGGGCAGTACTTC	CASSQEGGASGFGQYF
TRBJ1-2	NA	NA	TRBV6-2/TRBV6-3	TGTGCCAGCAGTTATGGGTCCGGGAAACGTGGCTACACCTTC	CASSYGSGKRGYTF
TRBJ1-2	TRBD1	NA	TRBV19	TGTGCCACCCGTGGGCAGGGGGTATGGGGCTACACCTTC	CATRGQGVWGYTF
TRBJ2-5	TRBD1	NA	TRBV12-5	TGTGCTAGTGGGATGACAGGGGGCGTAGAGACCCAGTACTTC	CASGMTGGVETQYF
TRBJ1-4	TRBD1	NA	TRBV9	TGTGCCACTGCGCGAGGTAAAAGGGGGCGTTGGGAAAAACTGTTTTTT	CATARGKRGRWEKLFF
TRBJ2-2	NA	NA	TRBV7-2	TGTGCCAGCAGCTTAGTGGGGCGGGACGGGGAGCTGTTTTTT	CASSLVGRDGELFF
TRBJ1-1	TRBD1	NA	TRBV5-1	TGCGCCAGCAGCTTCAGGATCCAGGGGGGAGAACGATTGGGCACTGAAGCTTTCTTT	CASSFRIQGGERLGTEAFF
TRBJ2-3	TRBD2	NA	TRBV9	TGTGCCAGCAATTGGGAGGGCACGGATACGCAGTATTTT	CASNWEGTDTQYF
TRBJ1-1	NA	NA	TRBV30	TGTGCCTGGACGGGGGGGGTCGGGACTGAAGCTTTCTTT	CAWTGGVGTEAFF
TRBJ1-1	NA	many	TRBV7-6	TGTGCCAGCAGCCCGCAGGGGACCTTCACTGAAGCTTTCTTT	CASSPQGTFTEAFF
TRBJ2-1	NA	NA	TRBV18	TGTGCCAGCTCACCAAAATGGGCAGCAACCTCCTACAATGAGCAGTTCTTC	CASSPKWAATSYNEQFF
TRBJ1-6	NA	NA	TRBV6-5	TGTGCCAGCAGTTACGCCAGGTCTAATTCACCCCTCCACTTT	CASSYARSNSPLHF
TRBJ1-2	NA	NA	TRBV5-6	TGTGCCAGCACCCCCTCCCCCTCGGCTAACTATGGCTACACCTTC	CASTPSPSANYGYTF
TRBJ2-3	NA	NA	TRBV19	TGTGCCAGTAGTATAGGTGGGGAGTTATTTACGCAGTATTTT	CASSIGGELFTQYF
TRBJ2-5	TRBD2	NA	TRBV9	TGTGCCAGCAGCGTAGGGGCGGGGGGAGAGACCCAGTACTTC	CASSVGAGGETQYF
TRBJ2-2	TRBD2	NA	TRBV7-3	TGTGCCAGCAGCTCGACTAGCGGGGCGAACACCGGGGAGCTGTTTTTT	CASSSTSGANTGELFF